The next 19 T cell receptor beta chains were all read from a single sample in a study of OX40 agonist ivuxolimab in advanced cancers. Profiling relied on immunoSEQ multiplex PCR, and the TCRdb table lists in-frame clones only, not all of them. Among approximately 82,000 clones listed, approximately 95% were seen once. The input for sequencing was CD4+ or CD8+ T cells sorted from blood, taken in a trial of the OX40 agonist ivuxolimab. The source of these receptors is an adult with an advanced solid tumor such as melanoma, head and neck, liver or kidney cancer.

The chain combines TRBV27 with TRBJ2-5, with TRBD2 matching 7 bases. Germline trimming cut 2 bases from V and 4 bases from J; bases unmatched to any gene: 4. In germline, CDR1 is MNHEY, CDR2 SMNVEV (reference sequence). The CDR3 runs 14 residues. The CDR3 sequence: CASSLMASGETQYF. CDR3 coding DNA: TGTGCCAGCAGTTTAATGGCTAGCGGAGAGACCCAGTACTTC.

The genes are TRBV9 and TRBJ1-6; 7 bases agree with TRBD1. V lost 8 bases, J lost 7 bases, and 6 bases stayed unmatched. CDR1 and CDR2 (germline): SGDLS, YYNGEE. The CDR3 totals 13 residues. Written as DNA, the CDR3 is TGTGCCAGTTCACAGGGGCGGAATTCACCCCTCCACTTT. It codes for CASSQGRNSPLHF.

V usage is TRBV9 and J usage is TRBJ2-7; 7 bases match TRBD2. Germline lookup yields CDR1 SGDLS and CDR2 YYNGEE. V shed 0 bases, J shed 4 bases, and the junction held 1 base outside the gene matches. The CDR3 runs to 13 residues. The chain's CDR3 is CASSVGLAYEQYF. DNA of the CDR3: TGTGCCAGCAGCGTAGGACTAGCTTACGAGCAGTACTTC.

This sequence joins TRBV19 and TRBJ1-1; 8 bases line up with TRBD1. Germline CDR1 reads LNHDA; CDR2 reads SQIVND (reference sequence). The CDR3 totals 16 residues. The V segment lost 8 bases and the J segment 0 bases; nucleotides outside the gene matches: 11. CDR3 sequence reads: CASSRRTGTLNTEAFF. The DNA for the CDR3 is TGTGCCAGTTCTAGACGGACAGGGACTCTGAACACTGAAGCTTTCTTT.

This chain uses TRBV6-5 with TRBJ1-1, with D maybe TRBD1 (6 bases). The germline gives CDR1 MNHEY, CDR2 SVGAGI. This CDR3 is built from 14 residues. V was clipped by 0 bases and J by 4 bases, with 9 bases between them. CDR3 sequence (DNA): TGTGCCAGCAGTTACTCCAGGGGTACCACTGAAGCTTTCTTT. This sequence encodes CASSYSRGTTEAFF.

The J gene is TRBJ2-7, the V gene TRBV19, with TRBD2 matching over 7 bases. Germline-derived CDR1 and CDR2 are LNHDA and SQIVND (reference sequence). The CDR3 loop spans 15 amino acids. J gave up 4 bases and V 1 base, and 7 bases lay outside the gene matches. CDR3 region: CASSIAWTRAYEQYF. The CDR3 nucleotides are TGTGCCAGTAGTATAGCCTGGACTAGAGCATACGAGCAGTACTTC. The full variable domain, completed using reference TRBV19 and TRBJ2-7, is DGGITQSPKYLFRKEGQNVTLSCEQNLNHDAMYWYRQDPGQGLRLIYYSQIVNDFQKGDIAEGYSVSREKKESFPLTVTSAQKNPTAFYLCASSIAWTRAYEQYFGPGTRLTVT.

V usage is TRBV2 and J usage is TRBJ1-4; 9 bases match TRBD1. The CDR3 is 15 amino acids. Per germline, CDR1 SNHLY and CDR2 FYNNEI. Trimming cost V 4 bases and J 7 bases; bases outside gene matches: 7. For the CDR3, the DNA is TGTGCCAGCAGTGTGGGCCGGGACAGGGTTGAAAAACTGTTTTTT. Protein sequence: CASSVGRDRVEKLFF.

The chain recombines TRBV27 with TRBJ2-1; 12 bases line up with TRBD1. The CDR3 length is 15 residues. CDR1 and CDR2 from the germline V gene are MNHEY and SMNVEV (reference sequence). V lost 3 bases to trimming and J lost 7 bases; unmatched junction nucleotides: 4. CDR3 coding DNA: TGTGCCAGCAGTTTCGGGACAGGGGGCGCAAATGAGCAGTTCTTC. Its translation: CASSFGTGGANEQFF.

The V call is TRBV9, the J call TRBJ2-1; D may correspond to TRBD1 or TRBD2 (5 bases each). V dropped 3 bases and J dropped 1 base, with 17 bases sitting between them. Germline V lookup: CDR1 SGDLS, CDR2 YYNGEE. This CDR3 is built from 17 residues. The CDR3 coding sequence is TGTGCCAGCAGCGCCAGAGGGGCTACGGAATCCTACAATGAGCAGTTCTTC. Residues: CASSARGATESYNEQFF.

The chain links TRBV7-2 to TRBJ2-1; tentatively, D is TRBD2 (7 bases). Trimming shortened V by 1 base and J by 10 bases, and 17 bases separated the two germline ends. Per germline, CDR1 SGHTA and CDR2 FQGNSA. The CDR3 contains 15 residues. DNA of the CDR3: TGTGCCAGCAGCTTAGTTGGCGGGGGCCTCGGAGAGCAGTTCTTC. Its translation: CASSLVGGGLGEQFF.

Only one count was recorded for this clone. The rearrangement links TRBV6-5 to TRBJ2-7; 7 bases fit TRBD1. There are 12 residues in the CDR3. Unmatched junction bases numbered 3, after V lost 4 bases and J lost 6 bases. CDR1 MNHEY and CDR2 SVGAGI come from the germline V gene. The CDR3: CASSFTGVEQYF. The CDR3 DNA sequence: TGTGCCAGCAGTTTCACAGGGGTCGAGCAGTACTTC.

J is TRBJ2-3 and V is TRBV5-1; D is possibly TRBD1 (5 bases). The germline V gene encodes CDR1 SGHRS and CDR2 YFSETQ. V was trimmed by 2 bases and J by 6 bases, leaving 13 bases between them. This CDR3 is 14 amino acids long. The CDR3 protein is CASSFRGRMDTQYF. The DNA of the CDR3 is TGCGCCAGCAGCTTTAGGGGAAGGATGGATACGCAGTATTTT.

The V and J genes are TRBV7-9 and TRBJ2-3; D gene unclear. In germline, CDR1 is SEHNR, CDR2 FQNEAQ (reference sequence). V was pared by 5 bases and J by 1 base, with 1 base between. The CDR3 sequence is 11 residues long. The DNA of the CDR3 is TGTGCCAGCAGCCGCACAGATACGCAGTATTTT. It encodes CASSRTDTQYF. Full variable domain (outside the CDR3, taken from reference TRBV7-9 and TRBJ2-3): DTGVSQNPRHKITKRGQNVTFRCDPISEHNRLYWYRQTLGQGPEFLTYFQNEAQLEKSRLLSDRFSAERPKGSFSTLEIQRTEQGDSAMYLCASSRTDTQYFGPGTRLTVL.

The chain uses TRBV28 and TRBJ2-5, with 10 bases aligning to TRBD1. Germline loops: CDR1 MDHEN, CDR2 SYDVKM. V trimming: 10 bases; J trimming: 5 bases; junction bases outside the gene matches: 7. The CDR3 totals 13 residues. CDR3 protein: CAIATGGAETQYF. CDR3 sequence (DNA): TGTGCCATCGCGACAGGGGGCGCGGAGACCCAGTACTTC.

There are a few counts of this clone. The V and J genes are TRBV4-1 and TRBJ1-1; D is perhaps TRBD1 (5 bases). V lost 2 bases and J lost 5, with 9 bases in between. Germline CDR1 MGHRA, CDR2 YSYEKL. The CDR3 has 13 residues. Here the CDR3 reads CASSQWGKTEAFF. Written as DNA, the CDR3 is TGCGCCAGCAGCCAATGGGGGAAGACTGAAGCTTTCTTT.

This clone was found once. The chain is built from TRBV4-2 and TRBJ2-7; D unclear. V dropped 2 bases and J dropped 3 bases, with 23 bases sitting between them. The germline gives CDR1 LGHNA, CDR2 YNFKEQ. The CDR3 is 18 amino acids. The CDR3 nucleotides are TGTGCCAGCAGCCAACTTTACGGCTGGGCCGCCTTCGACTACGAGCAGTACTTC. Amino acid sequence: CASSQLYGWAAFDYEQYF.

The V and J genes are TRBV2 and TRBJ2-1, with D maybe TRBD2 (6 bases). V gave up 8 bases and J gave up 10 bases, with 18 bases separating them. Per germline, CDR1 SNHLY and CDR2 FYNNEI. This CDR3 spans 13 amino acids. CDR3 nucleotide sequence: TGTGCCAGCGGTACCTGGGGGGTTGACGAGCAGTTCTTC. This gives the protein CASGTWGVDEQFF.

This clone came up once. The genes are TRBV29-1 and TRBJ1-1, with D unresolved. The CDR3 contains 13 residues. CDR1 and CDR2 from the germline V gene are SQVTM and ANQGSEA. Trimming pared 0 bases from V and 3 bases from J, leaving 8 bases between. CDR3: CSVEDPGYTEAFF. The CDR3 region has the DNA TGCAGCGTTGAAGATCCGGGGTACACTGAAGCTTTCTTT.

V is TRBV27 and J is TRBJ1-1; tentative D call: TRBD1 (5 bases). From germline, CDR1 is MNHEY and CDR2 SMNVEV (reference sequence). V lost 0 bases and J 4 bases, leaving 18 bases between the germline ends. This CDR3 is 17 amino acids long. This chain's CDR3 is CASSLSILRQGGTEAFF. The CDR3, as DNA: TGTGCCAGCAGTTTATCGATCCTCAGGCAGGGTGGCACTGAAGCTTTCTTT.